Presented here are 27 T cell receptor beta chains from one specimen sequenced in a study of T cell responses to AZD1222 COVID-19 vaccine. The assay was immunoSEQ multiplex PCR, and TCRdb's table has in-frame clones only and misses some. The sample includes some 69,000 clones, roughly 83% of them seen just once. The starting material was peripheral blood, obtained 28 days after the second AZD1222 dose. The receptors were sampled from an adult who received the AZD1222 COVID-19 vaccine.

This chain links TRBV6-5 with TRBJ2-2, with a possible D match to TRBD1 (5 bases). The germline gives CDR1 MNHEY, CDR2 SVGAGI. The CDR3 loop spans 15 amino acids. The ends were cut back, 6 bases at V and 3 bases at J, with 14 bases in the middle. CDR3 sequence reads: CASSPQGPDTGELFF. The CDR3 DNA follows: TGTGCCAGCAGCCCCCAGGGTCCCGACACCGGGGAGCTGTTTTTT.

The chain couples TRBV7-9 to TRBJ1-3; D is unclear. The CDR3 runs to 14 residues. The ends were cut back, 3 bases at V and 0 bases at J, with 6 bases in the middle. From germline, CDR1 is SEHNR and CDR2 FQNEAQ (reference sequence). The CDR3 sequence: CASSLTSSGNTIYF. The CDR3 nucleotides read TGTGCCAGCAGCTTGACGTCCTCTGGAAACACCATATATTTT. The full variable domain, its missing parts supplied by reference TRBV7-9 and TRBJ1-3, is DTGVSQNPRHKITKRGQNVTFRCDPISEHNRLYWYRQTLGQGPEFLTYFQNEAQLEKSRLLSDRFSAERPKGSFSTLEIQRTEQGDSAMYLCASSLTSSGNTIYFGEGSWLTVV.

The chain combines TRBV6-5 with TRBJ2-2, with D uncertain. The germline gives CDR1 MNHEY, CDR2 SVGAGI. The V gene lost 6 bases and the J gene lost 7 bases, with 15 bases spanning the gap. CDR3 length: 14 residues. The CDR3, as DNA: TGTGCCAGCAGGAAGGAGCTAGGCAGCGGGGAGCTGTTTTTT. Its protein is CASRKELGSGELFF.

J is TRBJ1-4 and V is TRBV12-3 or TRBV12-4; D unresolved. The CDR3 spans 11 residues. The V end was cut by 8 bases, the J end by 4 bases, with 5 bases between. CDR3 sequence reads: CASRDNEKLFF. CDR3 bases: TGTGCCAGCCGGGATAATGAAAAACTGTTTTTT.

The J gene is TRBJ2-7, the V gene TRBV9, with 9 bases matching TRBD2. CDR3 length: 16 residues. Trimming cost V 0 bases and J 3 bases; bases outside gene matches: 7. Germline V CDR1 and CDR2: SGDLS, YYNGEE. The CDR3 region is CASSVGYSGGFYEQYF. For the CDR3, the DNA is TGTGCCAGCAGCGTAGGGTACAGCGGGGGGTTCTACGAGCAGTACTTC.

This clone showed up just a few times. The J gene is TRBJ1-4, the V gene TRBV7-9, with 7 bases lining up with TRBD1. This CDR3 comprises 15 residues. With V trimmed by 5 bases and J by 0 bases, 3 bases remained unmatched. CDR1 is SEHNR and CDR2 is FQNEAQ in the germline V gene (reference sequence). Written as DNA, the CDR3 is TGTGCCAGCAGCCAGACAGGGTCAACTAATGAAAAACTGTTTTTT. It codes for CASSQTGSTNEKLFF.

This clone was recorded a few times. The genes are TRBV18 and TRBJ2-1; TRBD1 agrees at 8 bases. The germline CDR1 and CDR2 sequences are KGHSH and LQKENI. This CDR3 comprises 14 residues. V lost 3 bases, J lost 7 bases, and 5 bases stayed unmatched. The chain's CDR3 is CASSPGQVINEQFF. The CDR3 DNA reads as TGTGCCAGCTCACCGGGACAGGTAATTAATGAGCAGTTCTTC.

The chain carries TRBV19 and TRBJ1-5; perhaps TRBD1 as D (6 bases). V lost 3 bases and J 5 bases, leaving 26 bases between the germline ends. This CDR3 has 19 residues. Germline loops: CDR1 LNHDA, CDR2 SQIVND (reference sequence). CDR3 sequence reads: CASSIGVGGRSQGDQPQHF. The CDR3 DNA follows: TGTGCCAGTAGTATTGGAGTAGGGGGACGGAGTCAGGGAGATCAGCCCCAGCATTTT.

The V gene is TRBV7-9, the J gene TRBJ1-2, with 11 nucleotides matching TRBD1. In germline, CDR1 is SEHNR, CDR2 FQNEAQ (reference sequence). J gave up 7 bases and V 3 bases, and 4 bases lay outside the gene matches. The CDR3 sequence is 14 residues long. The CDR3 protein is CASSFGQGARGYTF. The CDR3 DNA reads as TGTGCCAGCAGCTTTGGACAGGGGGCCCGTGGCTACACCTTC.

V gene TRBV19 combines with J gene TRBJ2-1; tentative D call: TRBD2 (5 bases). Deletions cut 6 bases from V and 9 bases from J, with 15 bases between. CDR1 and CDR2 (germline): LNHDA, SQIVND (reference sequence). There are 13 residues in the CDR3. The CDR3 nucleotides read TGTGCCAGTAGCGGGCAGAGGGAATCTGAGCAGTTCTTC. This codes for CASSGQRESEQFF. The full variable domain, in which reference TRBV19 and TRBJ2-1 provide the parts outside the CDR3, is DGGITQSPKYLFRKEGQNVTLSCEQNLNHDAMYWYRQDPGQGLRLIYYSQIVNDFQKGDIAEGYSVSREKKESFPLTVTSAQKNPTAFYLCASSGQRESEQFFGPGTRLTVL.

The chain links TRBV5-4 to TRBJ1-3, with 8 bases that match TRBD1. Trimming removed 3 bases from V and 2 bases from J; junction bases left unmatched: 1. CDR3 length: 14 residues. CDR1 and CDR2 (germline): SGHNT, YYREEE (reference sequence). In DNA, the CDR3 is TGTGCCAGCAGCTCCAGGGGGCCTGGAAACACCATATATTTT. It translates to CASSSRGPGNTIYF.

The genes are TRBV19 and TRBJ1-4; TRBD1 aligns across 7 bases. With 7 bases clipped from V and 5 bases from J, the junction kept 7 bases outside the gene matches. The germline gives CDR1 LNHDA, CDR2 SQIVND (reference sequence). The CDR3 sequence is 14 residues long. CDR3 amino acids: CASNRDRGNEKLFF. The CDR3 nucleotides read TGTGCCAGTAACCGGGACAGAGGAAATGAAAAACTGTTTTTT.

The chain is built from TRBV6-6 and TRBJ1-2; TRBD1 is a possible D gene (6 bases). V was trimmed by 8 bases and J by 9 bases, leaving 13 bases between them. Germline CDR1 MNHNY, CDR2 SVGAGI (reference sequence). CDR3 length: 11 residues. The CDR3 DNA reads as TGTGCCAGCCGGGCAGGGGCCAGCTACACCTTC. Translated, it gives CASRAGASYTF.

The gene calls are TRBV28 and TRBJ1-1; D is ambiguous. The length of the CDR3 is 12 residues. Germline loops: CDR1 MDHEN, CDR2 SYDVKM. V was trimmed by 2 bases and J by 5 bases, leaving 6 bases between them. The DNA of the CDR3 is TGTGCCAGCAGTTTAGCGAGTACTGAAGCTTTCTTT. Residues: CASSLASTEAFF.

This chain links TRBV7-3 with TRBJ2-5; 11 bases map to TRBD2. The J segment lost 3 bases and the V segment lost 4 bases, leaving 7 bases of the junction unmatched. The CDR3 has 16 residues. Germline-derived CDR1 and CDR2 are SGHTA and FQGTGA. The CDR3 here is CASSSPTSGGKETQYF. CDR3 nucleotide sequence: TGTGCCAGCAGCTCCCCCACTAGCGGGGGAAAAGAGACCCAGTACTTC.

The chain is built from TRBV5-6 and TRBJ1-6, with D uncertain. Looked up from germline, CDR1 is SGHDT and CDR2 is YYEEEE. The CDR3 has 16 amino acids. V was pared by 1 base and J by 8 bases, with 16 bases between. The CDR3 here is CASSLRVGNNDSPLHF. For the CDR3, the DNA is TGTGCCAGCAGCTTGCGGGTGGGAAATAATGATTCACCCCTCCACTTT.

This chain connects TRBV18 to TRBJ1-2, with TRBD1 identical over 8 bases. After removal of 3 bases from V and 6 bases from J, the junction contained 6 bases not matched to a gene. Germline values: CDR1 KGHSH, CDR2 LQKENI. This CDR3 comprises 14 residues. CDR3 DNA sequence: TGTGCCAGCTCACCTCGGACAGGGTGGGATGGCTACACCTTC. This sequence encodes CASSPRTGWDGYTF.

This rearrangement joins TRBV14 to TRBJ2-7; no definite D call. Trimming removed 1 base at V and 2 bases at J, with 3 bases between. The CDR3 sequence is 12 residues long. Germline lookup yields CDR1 SGHDN and CDR2 FVKESK. For the CDR3, the DNA is TGTGCCAGCAGCCAAGGTCCCTACGAGCAGTACTTC. Translating gives CASSQGPYEQYF.

The V gene is TRBV11-3, the J gene TRBJ2-3, with unresolved D. Germline assignment: CDR1 SGHNT and CDR2 YENEEA. The length of the CDR3 is 15 residues. V lost 1 base and J lost 0, with 8 bases in between. Here the CDR3 DNA reads TGTGCCAGCAGCTTAGGAGGAGTTAGCACAGATACGCAGTATTTT. Translation: CASSLGGVSTDTQYF.

This clone was picked up one time. The chain employs TRBV4-1 and TRBJ1-2; possibly TRBD1 for D (5 bases). With 0 bases removed from V and 4 bases from J, the gap between germline ends came to 15 bases. The CDR3 has 16 amino acids. Germline CDR1 MGHRA, CDR2 YSYEKL. The CDR3 region has the DNA TGCGCCAGCAGCCAAGATACTCCAGGGTCGGCCTATGGCTACACCTTC. Protein sequence: CASSQDTPGSAYGYTF.

The CDR3 coding sequence is TGTGCCAGCAGCGTAGCTGATGCGGGGCGCAAAGAGACCCAGTACTTC. This translates into CASSVADAGRKETQYF. The chain links TRBV9 to TRBJ2-5; a weak D match, TRBD2 (6 bases). The CDR3 has 16 amino acids. Germline CDR1 is SGDLS and CDR2 is YYNGEE. Trimming removed 0 bases at V and 3 bases at J, with 15 bases between.

This chain links TRBV5-3 with TRBJ2-5, with D possibly being TRBD1 (6 bases). TRBV5-3 is an ORF, with its function uncertain. V was cut by 4 bases and J by 0 bases, with 10 bases left in between. CDR3 length equals 14 residues. CDR3 region: CARSPRGNQETQYF. The CDR3 DNA follows: TGTGCCAGAAGCCCCAGGGGTAACCAAGAGACCCAGTACTTC.

The rearrangement joins TRBV5-4 to TRBJ1-1; no reliable D call. Trimming shortened V by 2 bases and J by 1 base, and 6 bases separated the two germline ends. Germline lookup yields CDR1 SGHNT and CDR2 YYREEE (reference sequence). The CDR3 consists of 13 residues. The CDR3 loop is CASSFPANTEAFF. The CDR3 DNA reads as TGTGCCAGCAGCTTCCCGGCGAACACTGAAGCTTTCTTT.

This chain connects TRBV5-1 to TRBJ1-1; D is perhaps TRBD1 (6 bases). There are 13 residues in the CDR3. V lost 4 bases and J lost 1, with 8 bases in between. Germline V gives CDR1 SGHRS, CDR2 YFSETQ. The CDR3 loop is CASSPGENTEAFF. DNA of the CDR3: TGCGCCAGCAGCCCAGGGGAGAACACTGAAGCTTTCTTT.

This clone was recorded once. The rearrangement links TRBV30 to TRBJ1-1, with D perhaps matching TRBD1 (5 bases). V was trimmed by 7 bases and J by 2 bases, leaving 14 bases between them. Germline assignment: CDR1 GTSNPN and CDR2 SVGIG (reference sequence). The CDR3 contains 13 residues. The CDR3, as DNA: TGTGCCTTGAATCGGGGCACTAACACTGAAGCTTTCTTT. It yields the protein CALNRGTNTEAFF.

The J gene is TRBJ1-2, the V gene TRBV29-1; possibly TRBD1 for D (6 bases). V was cut by 6 bases and J by 4 bases, with 21 bases left in between. The CDR3 is 15 amino acids. Germline-derived CDR1 and CDR2 are SQVTM and ANQGSEA. CDR3 residues: CSVPQREGDLYGYTF. The CDR3 nucleotides are TGCAGCGTCCCCCAAAGAGAGGGGGACCTCTATGGCTACACCTTC.

The chain carries TRBV5-5 and TRBJ2-5; possibly TRBD1 for D (5 bases). This CDR3 comprises 13 residues. The V gene's germline CDR1 is SGHKS and CDR2 YYEKEE (reference sequence). The ends were cut back, 7 bases at V and 1 base at J, with 11 bases in the middle. The CDR3, as DNA: TGTGCCAGCCGAAGGGGCAGCCAAGAGACCCAGTACTTC. This sequence encodes CASRRGSQETQYF.